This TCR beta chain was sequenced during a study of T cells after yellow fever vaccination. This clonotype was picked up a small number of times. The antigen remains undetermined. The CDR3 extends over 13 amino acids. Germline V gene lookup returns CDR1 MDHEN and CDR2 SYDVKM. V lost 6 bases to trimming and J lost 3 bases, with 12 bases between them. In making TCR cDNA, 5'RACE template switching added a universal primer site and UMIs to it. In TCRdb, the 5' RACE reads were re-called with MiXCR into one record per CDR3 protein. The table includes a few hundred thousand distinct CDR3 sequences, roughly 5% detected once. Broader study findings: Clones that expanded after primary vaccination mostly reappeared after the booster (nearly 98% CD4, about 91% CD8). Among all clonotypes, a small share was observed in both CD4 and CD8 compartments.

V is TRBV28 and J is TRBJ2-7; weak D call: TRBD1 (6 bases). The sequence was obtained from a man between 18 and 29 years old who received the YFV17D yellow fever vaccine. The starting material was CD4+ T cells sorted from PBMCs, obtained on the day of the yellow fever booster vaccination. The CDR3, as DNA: TGTGCCAGCAGCAATACAGGGCGCTACGAGCAGTACGTC. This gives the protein CASSNTGRYEQYV.